Reported below is one T cell receptor beta chain. The data stem from a study of human T cells and chemical hapten exposure. MiXCR, applied by TCRdb to the RACE reads, yields one record per CDR3 protein. The sample consists of roughly 89,000 distinct CDR3 sequences, about a tenth of them appearing once. The CDR3 has 15 residues. V was cut by 3 bases and J by 1 base, with 10 bases left in between. The germline V gene has CDR1 SGHTA and CDR2 FQGNSA. Time point given: patch test 3, about 24 weeks after DPC sensitization. The treatment is: therapeutic diphenylcyclopropenone sensitization with weekly scalp DPC. Alopecia patients deemed DPC-suitable, aged 18 to 70, excluding pregnancy.

The V and J genes are TRBV7-2 and TRBJ2-1; possible D gene TRBD2, 6 bases. The source was whole blood, collected in connection with sensitization to the hapten diphenylcyclopropenone (DPC). The sequence was obtained from a woman in her 30s with alopecia areata. Some clones in this sample may be carry-over from other donors' samples. Written as DNA, the CDR3 is TGTGCCAGCAGCTTTGGCGGAGGGTCCTACAATGAGCAGTTCTTC. Amino acid sequence: CASSFGGGSYNEQFF.